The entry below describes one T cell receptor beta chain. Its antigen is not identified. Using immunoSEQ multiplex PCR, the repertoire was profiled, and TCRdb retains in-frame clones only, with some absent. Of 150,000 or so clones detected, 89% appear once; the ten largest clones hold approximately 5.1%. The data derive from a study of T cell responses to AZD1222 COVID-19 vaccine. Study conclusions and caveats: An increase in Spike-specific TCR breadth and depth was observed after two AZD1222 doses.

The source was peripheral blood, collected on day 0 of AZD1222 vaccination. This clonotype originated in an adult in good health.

The CDR3 DNA follows: TGCGCCAGCAGCTTCTCTAGCGGGAGCTACGAGCAGTACTTC. This translates into CASSFSSGSYEQYF. V gene TRBV5-1 combines with J gene TRBJ2-7, with 10 nucleotides matching TRBD2. This CDR3 has 14 residues. Trimming at V came to 2 bases and at J to 3 bases, leaving 2 bases not matched to a gene. Germline V CDR1 and CDR2: SGHRS, YFSETQ.